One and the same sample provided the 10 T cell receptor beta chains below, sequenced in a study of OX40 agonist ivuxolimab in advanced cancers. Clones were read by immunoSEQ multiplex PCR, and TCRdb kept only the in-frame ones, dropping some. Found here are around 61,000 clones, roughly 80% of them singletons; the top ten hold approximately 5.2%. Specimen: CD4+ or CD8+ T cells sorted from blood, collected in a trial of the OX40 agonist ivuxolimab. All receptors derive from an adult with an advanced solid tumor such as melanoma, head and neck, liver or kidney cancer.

Here the CDR3 DNA reads TGCGCCAGCAGCTTGGACAGGGCTGACGGCTACACCTTC. Its protein is CASSLDRADGYTF. This chain links TRBV5-1 with TRBJ1-2, with a possible D match to TRBD1 (6 bases). V was pared by 0 bases and J by 8 bases, with 11 bases between. CDR1 is SGHRS and CDR2 is YFSETQ in the germline V gene. CDR3 size: 13 residues.

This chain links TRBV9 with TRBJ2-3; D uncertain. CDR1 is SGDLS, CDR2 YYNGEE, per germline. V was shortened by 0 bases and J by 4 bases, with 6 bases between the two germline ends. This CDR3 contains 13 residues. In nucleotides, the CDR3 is TGTGCCAGCAGCGTAGCTATCGCAGATACGCAGTATTTT. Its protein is CASSVAIADTQYF.

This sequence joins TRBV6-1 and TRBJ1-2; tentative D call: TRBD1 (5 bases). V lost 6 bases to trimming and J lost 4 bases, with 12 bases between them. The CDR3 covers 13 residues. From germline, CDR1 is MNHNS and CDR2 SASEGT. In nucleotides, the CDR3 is TGTGCCAGCAGGATCGACAGCGGCTATGGCTACACCTTC. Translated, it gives CASRIDSGYGYTF.

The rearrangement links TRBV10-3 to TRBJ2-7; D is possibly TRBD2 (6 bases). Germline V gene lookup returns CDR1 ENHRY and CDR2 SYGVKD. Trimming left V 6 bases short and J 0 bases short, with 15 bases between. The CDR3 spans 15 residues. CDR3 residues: CAIRGDGSSSYEQYF. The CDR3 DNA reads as TGTGCCATCAGGGGGGACGGGAGCAGCTCCTACGAGCAGTACTTC.

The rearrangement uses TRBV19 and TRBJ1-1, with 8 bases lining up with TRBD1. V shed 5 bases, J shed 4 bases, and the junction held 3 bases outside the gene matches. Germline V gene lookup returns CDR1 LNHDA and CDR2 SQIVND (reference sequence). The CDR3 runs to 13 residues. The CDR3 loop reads CASSSTGGTEAFF. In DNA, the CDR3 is TGTGCCAGTAGTTCCACAGGGGGCACTGAAGCTTTCTTT.

The CDR3 loop is CASSLNGYEQYF. CDR3 in DNA: TGTGCCAGCAGCTTAAACGGCTACGAGCAGTACTTC. The chain is built from TRBV7-8 and TRBJ2-7, with no clear D. The V end lost 2 bases, the J end lost 3 bases, and 5 bases lay between the germline ends. The CDR3 length is 12 residues. Germline V gives CDR1 SGHVS, CDR2 FQNEAQ.

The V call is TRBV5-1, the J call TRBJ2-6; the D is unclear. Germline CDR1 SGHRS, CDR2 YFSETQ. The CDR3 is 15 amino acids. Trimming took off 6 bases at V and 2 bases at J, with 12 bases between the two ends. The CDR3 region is CASIPGQAGANVLTF. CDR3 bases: TGCGCCAGCATCCCCGGGCAGGCTGGGGCCAACGTCCTGACTTTC.

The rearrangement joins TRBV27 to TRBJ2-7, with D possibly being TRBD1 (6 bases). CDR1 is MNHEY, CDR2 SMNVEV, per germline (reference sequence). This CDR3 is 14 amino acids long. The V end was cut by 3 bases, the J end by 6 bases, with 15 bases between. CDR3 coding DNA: TGTGCCAGCAGTTTGGGCAGGGGAAGAAGCGAGCAGTACTTC. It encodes CASSLGRGRSEQYF.

The CDR3 DNA is TGTGCCTGGAGTCAAGGGCTGGGCAATCAGCCCCAGCATTTT. Encoded protein: CAWSQGLGNQPQHF. V is TRBV30 and J is TRBJ1-5; no reliable D call. Trimming shortened V by 2 bases and J by 2 bases, and 10 bases separated the two germline ends. Germline CDR1 and CDR2: GTSNPN and SVGIG (reference sequence). The CDR3 covers 14 residues.

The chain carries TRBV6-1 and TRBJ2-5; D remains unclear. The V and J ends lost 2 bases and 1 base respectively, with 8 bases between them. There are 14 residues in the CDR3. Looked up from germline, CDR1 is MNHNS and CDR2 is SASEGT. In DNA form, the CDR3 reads TGTGCCAGCAGTGAACATGTGGCCCAAGAGACCCAGTACTTC. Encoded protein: CASSEHVAQETQYF.